Presented here are 11 T cell receptor beta chains from one specimen sequenced in a study of cytomegalovirus exposure and HLA in healthy donors. In the PCR, 60 Vbeta and 13 Jbeta primers were used. Measured with immunoSEQ multiplex PCR; TCRdb has only the in-frame clones, and not every one. The sample contains hundreds of thousands of clones, 76% of which appear only once. The sequencing sample was made of PBMCs. These receptors came from a young man in good health and CMV-seronegative.

The V call is TRBV6-6, the J call TRBJ1-2, with 10 bases lining up with TRBD1. With V trimmed by 2 bases and J by 8 bases, 2 bases remained unmatched. This CDR3 region has 13 residues. Germline CDR1 reads MNHNY; CDR2 reads SVGAGI (reference sequence). The CDR3 sequence: CASSYGTGEGYTF. The CDR3 coding sequence is TGTGCCAGCAGTTACGGGACAGGGGAAGGCTACACCTTC.

The chain joins TRBV2 to TRBJ2-1; perhaps TRBD2 as D (6 bases). This CDR3 comprises 16 residues. Germline V CDR1 and CDR2: SNHLY, FYNNEI. V lost 3 bases, J lost 8 bases, and 20 bases lay in between. CDR3 protein: CASSEKVGRVWDEQFF. CDR3 DNA: TGTGCCAGCAGTGAGAAGGTCGGGAGAGTCTGGGATGAGCAGTTCTTC.

The chain uses TRBV30 and TRBJ2-7, with D tentatively TRBD2 (7 bases). The CDR3 sequence is 13 residues long. Per germline, CDR1 GTSNPN and CDR2 SVGIG (reference sequence). V lost 1 base to trimming and J lost 4 bases, with 11 bases between them. For the CDR3, the DNA is TGTGCCTGGAGTGCGGGGGGCATTTACGAGCAGTACTTC. This codes for CAWSAGGIYEQYF.

The chain is built from TRBV19 and TRBJ1-1; D possibly corresponds to TRBD1 (5 bases). Trimming stripped 3 bases from V and 4 bases from J, with 9 bases between. The CDR3 is 13 residues long. The germline gives CDR1 LNHDA, CDR2 SQIVND (reference sequence). CDR3 protein: CASSILQGTEAFF. As DNA, the CDR3 is TGTGCCAGTAGTATCCTCCAGGGCACTGAAGCTTTCTTT. The full variable domain, rest sourced from reference TRBV19 and TRBJ1-1, is DGGITQSPKYLFRKEGQNVTLSCEQNLNHDAMYWYRQDPGQGLRLIYYSQIVNDFQKGDIAEGYSVSREKKESFPLTVTSAQKNPTAFYLCASSILQGTEAFFGQGTRLTVV.

The V and J genes are TRBV4-1 and TRBJ2-1, with a tentative D call TRBD2 (5 bases). The CDR3 spans 16 residues. V gave up 0 bases and J gave up 7 bases, with 16 bases separating them. Germline CDR1 MGHRA, CDR2 YSYEKL. CDR3 sequence reads: CASSQDPASRGNEQFF. For the CDR3, the DNA is TGCGCCAGCAGCCAAGACCCCGCGAGTCGAGGGAATGAGCAGTTCTTC.

The chain links TRBV2 to TRBJ1-2; D uncertain. The CDR3 extends over 12 amino acids. Per germline, CDR1 SNHLY and CDR2 FYNNEI. V lost 3 bases, J lost 6 bases, and 8 bases lay in between. The CDR3 protein is CASSERAHGYTF. The DNA for the CDR3 is TGTGCCAGCAGTGAGAGGGCCCATGGCTACACCTTC.

The V call is TRBV28, the J call TRBJ1-3; D gene uncertain. V gave up 4 bases and J gave up 7 bases, with 8 bases separating them. Germline CDR1 MDHEN, CDR2 SYDVKM. This CDR3 is built from 12 residues. The CDR3 DNA sequence: TGTGCCAGCAGTTCCTCCCTCAACACCATATATTTT. Protein product: CASSSSLNTIYF.

This sequence joins TRBV10-1 and TRBJ2-7; TRBD2 might be the D (6 bases). CDR3 size: 14 residues. V lost 2 bases to trimming and J lost 7 bases, with 15 bases between them. CDR1 and CDR2 from the germline V gene are WNHNN and SYGVQD (reference sequence). The CDR3 reads CASSETRGGREQYF. The CDR3 DNA is TGCGCCAGCAGTGAGACACGGGGAGGTAGGGAGCAGTACTTC.

As for this clone: Other DNA sequences in this sample translate to the same CDR3. The chain recombines TRBV2 with TRBJ2-7; D perhaps matches TRBD1 (5 bases). The CDR3 consists of 12 residues. Germline lookup yields CDR1 SNHLY and CDR2 FYNNEI. Trimming pared 6 bases from V and 2 bases from J, leaving 8 bases between. CDR3 in amino acids: CASRTGTYEQYF. CDR3 coding DNA: TGTGCCAGCAGAACAGGCACCTACGAGCAGTACTTC.

The chain employs TRBV18 and TRBJ2-1; 12 bases match TRBD2. The CDR3 consists of 16 residues. The germline CDR1 and CDR2 sequences are KGHSH and LQKENI. The junction had 6 bases not matched to a gene; V was cut back by 4 bases and J by 5 bases. Here the CDR3 reads CASSRTSGTWNNEQFF. The CDR3 DNA follows: TGTGCCAGCTCACGGACTAGCGGGACGTGGAACAATGAGCAGTTCTTC.

V and J are TRBV7-9 and TRBJ2-3; 8 bases are a match to TRBD2. V trimming: 1 base; J trimming: 5 bases; junction bases outside the gene matches: 5. Germline CDR1 and CDR2: SEHNR and FQNEAQ (reference sequence). There are 15 residues in the CDR3. The CDR3 nucleotides are TGTGCCAGCAGCTTAGGTAGCGGGATGGTAGATACGCAGTATTTT. This codes for CASSLGSGMVDTQYF.